This T cell receptor beta chain was identified during a study of T cell responses to AZD1222 COVID-19 vaccine. Study outcomes and limitations: The reported proportion of spike-specific TCRs targeting unmutated variant regions was nearly half. Spike-specific TCRs gained breadth and depth after people received two AZD1222 doses.

About this clone itself: Antigen specificity is unknown.

Using immunoSEQ multiplex PCR, the repertoire was profiled, and TCRdb retains in-frame clones only, with some absent. The data contain 100,000 to 120,000 clones, about 91% of them singletons. This CDR3 has 13 amino acids. Looked up from germline, CDR1 is MNHEY and CDR2 is SVGAGI. Trimming shortened V by 6 bases and J by 5 bases, and 13 bases separated the two germline ends. This clonotype was obtained from an adult who received the AZD1222 COVID-19 vaccine. The sample was peripheral blood, taken 28 days after the second AZD1222 dose. V gene TRBV6-5 combines with J gene TRBJ2-5; D is possibly TRBD2 (7 bases). The CDR3: CASRPSGGETQYF. The CDR3 nucleotides are TGTGCCAGCAGACCTTCGGGGGGCGAGACCCAGTACTTC.